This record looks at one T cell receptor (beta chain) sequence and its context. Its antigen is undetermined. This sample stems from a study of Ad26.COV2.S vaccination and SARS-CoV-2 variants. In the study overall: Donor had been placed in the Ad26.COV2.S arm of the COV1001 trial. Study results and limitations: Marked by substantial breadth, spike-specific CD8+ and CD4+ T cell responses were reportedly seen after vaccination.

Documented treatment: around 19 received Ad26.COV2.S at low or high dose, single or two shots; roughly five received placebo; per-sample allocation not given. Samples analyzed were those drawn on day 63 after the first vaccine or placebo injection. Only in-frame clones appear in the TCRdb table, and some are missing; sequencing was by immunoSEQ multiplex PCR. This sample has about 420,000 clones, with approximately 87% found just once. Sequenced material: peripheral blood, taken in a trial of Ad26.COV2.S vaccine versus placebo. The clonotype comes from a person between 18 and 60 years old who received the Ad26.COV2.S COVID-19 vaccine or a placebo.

The CDR3 here is CASSYGGAGVKNTEAFF. DNA for the CDR3: TGTGCCAGCAGTTACGGTGGGGCAGGGGTTAAGAACACTGAAGCTTTCTTT. V gene TRBV6-2 or TRBV6-3 combines with J gene TRBJ1-1, with D tentatively TRBD1 (6 bases). CDR3 length: 17 amino acids. Germline CDR1 is MNHEY and CDR2 is SVGEGT. V lost 2 bases to trimming and J lost 1 base, with 17 bases between them.